The clone carrying this T cell receptor (beta chain) was seen a handful of times. TCRdb processed the 5' RACE reads anew with MiXCR; each CDR3 protein has one entry. The profile shows approximately 600,000 distinct CDR3 sequences, around an eighth of them singletons. This sample was taken from a study of T cells after yellow fever vaccination. Looked up from germline, CDR1 is LGHNA and CDR2 is YSLEER. The V gene end was trimmed by 2 bases and the J gene end by 0 bases; junction bases not matched to a gene: 5. The CDR3 totals 16 residues. The TCR sequence derives from a man under 40 who received the YFV17D yellow fever vaccine. The material was PBMCs, obtained on the day of the yellow fever booster vaccination. This rearrangement joins TRBV4-3 to TRBJ2-3, with 7 bases matching TRBD2. This chain's CDR3 is CASSQLWRESTDTQYF. The CDR3, as DNA: TGCGCCAGCAGCCAACTGTGGCGGGAGAGCACAGATACGCAGTATTTT.